This T cell receptor beta chain was captured by sequencing in a study of cytomegalovirus exposure and HLA in healthy donors. Points from the study as a whole: Links to common viral pathogens appeared, in a later analysis, for several of the most significant clusters.

Use of 60 Vbeta and 13 Jbeta primers characterized the PCR. Source study methods: Approximately 11 million of the roughly 77 million unique TCR beta chains counted in a later analysis were shared. Libraries were prepared by immunoSEQ multiplex PCR; TCRdb keeps only in-frame clonotypes and omits some of them. The V and J calls and clone size were taken over from that table, and D and trimming were inferred from the DNA. The data hold about 160,000 clones, with approximately 81% observed a single time. Of note for this clone: Its antigen is as yet unknown.

The clonotype comes from a man between 18 and 35 years old in good health and CMV-seronegative. The specimen sequenced was PBMCs.

The CDR3 DNA sequence: TGTGCCAGCAGTTACGGCAGGTCCAATCAGCCCCAGCATTTT. Its protein is CASSYGRSNQPQHF. The chain employs TRBV6-5 and TRBJ1-5; no reliable D call. Looked up from germline, CDR1 is MNHEY and CDR2 is SVGAGI. The CDR3 runs 14 residues. Trimming stripped 2 bases from V and 3 bases from J, with 8 bases between.